A single sample is the source of the 14 T cell receptor beta chains below, sequenced in a study of graft-versus-host responses after intestinal transplantation. To release intraepithelial and lamina propria lymphocytes, the graft tissue was processed. Using immunoSEQ multiplex PCR, the repertoire was profiled, and TCRdb retains in-frame clones only, with some absent. This sample has about 12,000 clones, with about three quarters found just once. The sequencing here drew on ileum tissue, taken 142 days after intestinal transplantation. All receptors come from a human patient who received an intestinal transplant, so some T cells may come from the graft donor.

The chain carries TRBV6-5 and TRBJ2-3; TRBD2 is a possible D gene (6 bases). Germline lookup yields CDR1 MNHEY and CDR2 SVGAGI. V lost 4 bases, J lost 7 bases, and 21 bases lay in between. The CDR3 consists of 16 residues. This chain's CDR3 is CASSSSGRGIDNTQYF. As DNA, the CDR3 is TGTGCCAGCAGTTCGAGTGGTCGGGGGATAGATAATACGCAGTATTTT.

The chain combines TRBV5-6 with TRBJ1-5; D is possibly TRBD1 (5 bases). Germline assignment: CDR1 SGHDT and CDR2 YYEEEE. The CDR3 is 13 amino acids. Trimming stripped 0 bases from V and 8 bases from J, with 9 bases between. The CDR3 nucleotides read TGTGCCAGCAGCTTGGGGGGGGGTGAGCCCCAGCATTTT. Residues: CASSLGGGEPQHF.

This clone was seen once. The chain is built from TRBV27 and TRBJ2-3; D not resolved. Trimming cost V 1 base and J 0 bases, with 5 bases left between them. The V gene's germline CDR1 is MNHEY and CDR2 SMNVEV (reference sequence). This CDR3 region has 14 residues. The CDR3 is CASSLFPSTDTQYF. The DNA for the CDR3 is TGTGCCAGCAGTTTATTCCCTAGCACAGATACGCAGTATTTT.

The J gene is TRBJ2-3, the V gene TRBV19; possibly TRBD1 for D (6 bases). CDR3 length: 17 amino acids. Trimming pared 6 bases from V and 0 bases from J, leaving 19 bases between. Germline loops: CDR1 LNHDA, CDR2 SQIVND (reference sequence). The CDR3 spells CASSAAQGTSSTDTQYF. The CDR3, as DNA: TGTGCCAGTAGCGCAGCTCAGGGGACAAGCAGCACAGATACGCAGTATTTT.

This clone was recorded once. The rearrangement links TRBV18 to TRBJ1-6, with D unresolved. The V gene lost 3 bases and the J gene lost 4 bases, with 10 bases spanning the gap. The CDR3 is 15 residues long. CDR1 is KGHSH and CDR2 is LQKENI in the germline V gene. The CDR3 sequence: CASSPNHAYNSPLHF. The CDR3 DNA sequence: TGTGCCAGCTCACCGAACCACGCGTATAATTCACCCCTCCACTTT. Full variable domain (outside the CDR3, taken from reference TRBV18 and TRBJ1-6): NAGVMQNPRHLVRRRGQEARLRCSPMKGHSHVYWYRQLPEEGLKFMVYLQKENIIDESGMPKERFSAEFPKEGPSILRIQQVVRGDSAAYFCASSPNHAYNSPLHFGNGTRLTVT.

V and J are TRBV7-9 and TRBJ2-7; tentatively, D is TRBD2 (5 bases). V shed 0 bases and J shed 1 base, with 19 bases lying between them. The CDR3 length is 18 residues. Looked up from germline, CDR1 is SEHNR and CDR2 is FQNEAQ (reference sequence). CDR3 amino acids: CASSLAGRGRVASYEQYF. CDR3 sequence (DNA): TGTGCCAGCAGCTTAGCGGGAAGAGGGAGAGTGGCGTCCTACGAGCAGTACTTC.

The V call is TRBV4-2, the J call TRBJ2-3, with D maybe TRBD2 (6 bases). The CDR3 runs 16 residues. Germline lookup yields CDR1 LGHNA and CDR2 YNFKEQ. Trimming stripped 2 bases from V and 2 bases from J, with 14 bases between. For the CDR3, the DNA is TGTGCCAGCAGCCAATCGGCGGGGCCCTCCACAGATACGCAGTATTTT. Its protein product is CASSQSAGPSTDTQYF.

The V and J genes are TRBV27 and TRBJ2-3; D not certain. V shed 0 bases and J shed 7 bases, with 20 bases lying between them. This CDR3 comprises 17 residues. Germline-derived CDR1 and CDR2 are MNHEY and SMNVEV (reference sequence). The CDR3 sequence: CASSLSSTTYKLNTQYF. CDR3 bases: TGTGCCAGCAGTTTATCGAGCACCACGTATAAGTTAAATACGCAGTATTTT.

V and J are TRBV28 and TRBJ2-3; 7 bases map to TRBD1. Germline V gives CDR1 MDHEN, CDR2 SYDVKM. The CDR3 length is 15 residues. V was clipped by 7 bases and J by 4 bases; unmatched bases: 11. The CDR3 DNA reads TGTGCCAGCATCCCTCTGCAAGGGGGCGCAGATACGCAGTATTTT. Translating it yields CASIPLQGGADTQYF.

V usage is TRBV5-4 and J usage is TRBJ2-7, with 9 bases fitting TRBD1. The CDR3 has 13 residues. V was clipped by 3 bases and J by 6 bases; unmatched bases: 4. Germline V gene lookup returns CDR1 SGHNT and CDR2 YYREEE (reference sequence). The CDR3 is CASSSGQGFEQYF. CDR3 nucleotide sequence: TGTGCCAGCAGCTCGGGACAGGGCTTCGAGCAGTACTTC.

This rearrangement joins TRBV9 to TRBJ1-2; 9 positions match TRBD1. CDR1 and CDR2 (germline): SGDLS, YYNGEE. Trimming removed 3 bases from V and 8 bases from J; junction bases left unmatched: 11. The CDR3 consists of 15 residues. The CDR3 sequence is CASSGYRGRAEGYTF. Written as DNA, the CDR3 is TGTGCCAGCAGCGGGTACAGGGGGCGGGCGGAAGGCTACACCTTC.

This clone has just one count. The chain is built from TRBV7-2 and TRBJ2-5; 13 bases agree with TRBD2. From germline, CDR1 is SGHTA and CDR2 FQGNSA. V shed 0 bases, J shed 1 base, and the junction held 5 bases outside the gene matches. This CDR3 spans 18 amino acids. The CDR3 DNA reads as TGTGCCAGCAGCTTAGCAAGGACTAGCGGGAGTCTCCAAGAGACCCAGTACTTC. As protein: CASSLARTSGSLQETQYF.

The chain employs TRBV7-2 and TRBJ2-1; no clear D. CDR1 SGHTA and CDR2 FQGNSA come from the germline V gene. The V end was cut by 5 bases, the J end by 6 bases, with 8 bases between. The CDR3 extends over 12 amino acids. For the CDR3, the DNA is TGTGCCAGCAGCCCCACTGGCAATGAGCAGTTCTTC. This sequence encodes CASSPTGNEQFF. The full variable domain, its missing parts supplied by reference TRBV7-2 and TRBJ2-1, is GAGVSQSPSNKVTEKGKDVELRCDPISGHTALYWYRQSLGQGLEFLIYFQGNSAPDKSGLPSDRFSAERTGGSVSTLTIQRTQQEDSAVYLCASSPTGNEQFFGPGTRLTVL.

This clone was seen a handful of times. This chain connects TRBV7-2 to TRBJ1-6, with 9 bases identical to TRBD1. Germline V gene lookup returns CDR1 SGHTA and CDR2 FQGNSA. The CDR3 consists of 14 residues. V lost 3 bases, J lost 7 bases, and 1 base stayed unmatched. For the CDR3, the DNA is TGTGCCAGCAGCTTCGGGACAGGGAATTCACCCCTCCACTTT. Residues: CASSFGTGNSPLHF. Filled out from reference TRBV7-2 and TRBJ1-6, the complete variable domain reads GAGVSQSPSNKVTEKGKDVELRCDPISGHTALYWYRQSLGQGLEFLIYFQGNSAPDKSGLPSDRFSAERTGGSVSTLTIQRTQQEDSAVYLCASSFGTGNSPLHFGNGTRLTVT.